One T cell receptor (beta chain) is described in this entry. Its antigen is unidentified. Profiled with immunoSEQ multiplex PCR; TCRdb holds only in-frame clones, not every one. Among about 200,000 clones, more than 85% were seen once, and the ten largest hold about 1%. This sample is drawn from a study of T cell responses to AZD1222 COVID-19 vaccine. Study observations and caveats: Spike-specific TCR breadth and depth rose after two AZD1222 doses. As reported, nearly half of all spike-specific TCRs target variant regions that are unmutated.

Trimming left V 5 bases short and J 1 base short, with 10 bases between. Germline V lookup: CDR1 SGHRS, CDR2 YFSETQ. The CDR3 length is 13 residues. The sequencing here drew on peripheral blood, taken on day 0 of MenACWY control vaccination. The genes are TRBV5-1 and TRBJ2-7, with D tentatively TRBD2 (6 bases). The TCR comes from an adult in good health. The CDR3 loop reads CASSTGDSYEQYF. CDR3 DNA sequence: TGCGCCAGCAGTACGGGGGATTCCTACGAGCAGTACTTC.